These 30 T cell receptor beta chains were all obtained from the same sample, sequenced in a study of Ad26.COV2.S vaccination and SARS-CoV-2 variants. Clones were sequenced by immunoSEQ multiplex PCR, and TCRdb holds only the in-frame ones, with some missing. The sample lists hundreds of thousands of clones; more than 80% were seen once. As for treatment: 15 to 20 received Ad26.COV2.S at low or high dose, single or two shots; about 5 received placebo; per-sample allocation not given. On day 63 after the first injection, vaccine and placebo recipients gave samples. The sample here was peripheral blood, taken in a trial of Ad26.COV2.S vaccine versus placebo. These receptors all come from a person between 18 and 60 years old who received the Ad26.COV2.S COVID-19 vaccine or a placebo.

The gene calls are TRBV5-4 and TRBJ2-3; no clear D gene. The V end lost 3 bases, the J end lost 0 bases, and 14 bases lay between the germline ends. CDR1 SGHNT and CDR2 YYREEE come from the germline V gene (reference sequence). The CDR3 totals 16 residues. The CDR3 sequence is CASSSGWAPSTDTQYF. DNA for the CDR3: TGTGCCAGCAGCTCTGGATGGGCACCCAGCACAGATACGCAGTATTTT.

J is TRBJ1-4 and V is TRBV12-3 or TRBV12-4; D gene ambiguous. Trimming pared 3 bases from V and 6 bases from J, leaving 8 bases between. This CDR3 spans 13 amino acids. CDR3 residues: CASSFARDEKLFF. In nucleotides, the CDR3 is TGTGCCAGCAGTTTCGCGCGGGATGAAAAACTGTTTTTT.

The V call is TRBV14, the J call TRBJ2-7; D gene unclear. V lost 1 base, J lost 0 bases, and 10 bases lay in between. There are 15 residues in the CDR3. From germline, CDR1 is SGHDN and CDR2 FVKESK. The CDR3 region has the DNA TGTGCCAGCAGCCAAGGGTTAACCGCCTCCTACGAGCAGTACTTC. As protein: CASSQGLTASYEQYF.

The rearrangement links TRBV5-8 to TRBJ2-3; TRBD2 matches at 10 bases. CDR3 length equals 18 residues. V lost 1 base, J lost 1 base, and 9 bases stayed unmatched. CDR1 and CDR2 (germline): SGHTS, YDEGEE. The CDR3 DNA is TGTGCCAGCAGCTTGACCCTAACCGGGACTAGCGGCACAGATACGCAGTATTTT. This sequence encodes CASSLTLTGTSGTDTQYF.

The V call is TRBV24-1, the J call TRBJ2-5; D is uncertain. This CDR3 contains 13 residues. Germline V gives CDR1 KGHDR, CDR2 SFDVKD. Trimming removed 3 bases from V and 5 bases from J, with 9 bases in between. The CDR3, as DNA: TGTGCCACCAGTGATAATACGGCGGAGACCCAGTACTTC. Translation gives CATSDNTAETQYF.

In this sample, this clone turned up once. The chain has TRBV7-2 and TRBJ1-1; D uncertain. Germline lookup yields CDR1 SGHTA and CDR2 FQGNSA. The CDR3 length is 13 residues. Trimming removed 1 base at V and 6 bases at J, with 9 bases between. CDR3 sequence: CASSLDLTAEAFF. The CDR3 DNA reads TGTGCCAGCAGCTTAGATCTCACAGCTGAAGCTTTCTTT. The variable domain in full, with the rest retrieved from reference TRBV7-2 and TRBJ1-1, is GAGVSQSPSNKVTEKGKDVELRCDPISGHTALYWYRQSLGQGLEFLIYFQGNSAPDKSGLPSDRFSAERTGGSVSTLTIQRTQQEDSAVYLCASSLDLTAEAFFGQGTRLTVV.

V and J are TRBV7-2 and TRBJ2-5; 8 bases line up with TRBD1. J lost 4 bases, V lost 5 bases, and 3 bases had no gene match. CDR3 size: 13 residues. The germline V gene encodes CDR1 SGHTA and CDR2 FQGNSA. The CDR3 DNA reads as TGTGCCAGCAGCCCGACAGGGGCAGAGACCCAGTACTTC. This encodes CASSPTGAETQYF.

CDR3 coding DNA: TGTGCCAGCAGTTACTCCAACGTCAGACAGGCTCATGGCTACACCTTC. Translating it yields CASSYSNVRQAHGYTF. This chain links TRBV6-6 with TRBJ1-2; tentatively, D is TRBD1 (6 bases). CDR1 is MNHNY, CDR2 SVGAGI, per germline (reference sequence). This CDR3 has 16 amino acids. The V end lost 0 bases, the J end lost 6 bases, and 17 bases lay between the germline ends.

The chain joins TRBV30 to TRBJ1-1; D remains unclear. Trimming left V 5 bases short and J 4 bases short, with 8 bases between. This CDR3 region has 11 residues. CDR1 and CDR2 (germline): GTSNPN, SVGIG (reference sequence). In DNA, the CDR3 is TGTGCCTGGTCCGAGTTCACTGAAGCTTTCTTT. The encoded protein is CAWSEFTEAFF.

This clone was found once. The chain employs TRBV5-1 and TRBJ2-6, with D perhaps matching TRBD2 (5 bases). V was trimmed by 5 bases and J by 3 bases, leaving 6 bases between them. CDR1 and CDR2 from the germline V gene are SGHRS and YFSETQ. The CDR3 loop spans 13 amino acids. CDR3 sequence reads: CASRGDGANVLTF. CDR3 in DNA: TGCGCCAGCAGGGGAGATGGGGCCAACGTCCTGACTTTC.

The chain employs TRBV6-1 and TRBJ2-7; tentatively, D is TRBD2 (6 bases). The CDR3 covers 12 residues. Germline V gives CDR1 MNHNS, CDR2 SASEGT. V was shortened by 6 bases and J by 4 bases, with 10 bases between the two germline ends. The chain's CDR3 is CASRSGGYEQYF. CDR3 in DNA: TGTGCCAGCAGATCCGGGGGATACGAGCAGTACTTC.

The chain couples TRBV15 to TRBJ2-5; TRBD2 matches 14 bases. The J segment lost 4 bases and the V segment lost 5 bases, leaving 6 bases of the junction unmatched. The germline V gene encodes CDR1 LNHNV and CDR2 YYDKDF (reference sequence). The CDR3 is made up of 16 amino acids. The CDR3 DNA reads as TGTGCCACCAGCGAGGGGACTAGCGGGAGAAGAGAGACCCAGTACTTC. Translated, it gives CATSEGTSGRRETQYF.

This chain uses TRBV9 with TRBJ2-1; 13 positions agree with TRBD2. The V segment lost 0 bases and the J segment 6 bases; nucleotides outside the gene matches: 3. CDR3 length: 16 amino acids. CDR1 is SGDLS and CDR2 is YYNGEE in the germline V gene. In nucleotides, the CDR3 is TGTGCCAGCAGCGTAGGACTAGCGGGAGGATTCAATGAGCAGTTCTTC. This translates into CASSVGLAGGFNEQFF.

CDR3 nucleotides: TGTGCCAGCAGTTTTACCCTTTACGAGCAGTACTTC. It yields the protein CASSFTLYEQYF. The chain employs TRBV7-9 and TRBJ2-7, with D unclear. Germline values: CDR1 SEHNR, CDR2 FQNEAQ (reference sequence). CDR3 length: 12 amino acids. Trimming left V 6 bases short and J 4 bases short, with 10 bases between. The variable domain in full, completed from reference TRBV7-9 and TRBJ2-7, reads DTGVSQNPRHKITKRGQNVTFRCDPISEHNRLYWYRQTLGQGPEFLTYFQNEAQLEKSRLLSDRFSAERPKGSFSTLEIQRTEQGDSAMYLCASSFTLYEQYFGPGTRLTVT.

The J gene is TRBJ2-2, the V gene TRBV3-1 (or the pseudogene TRBV3-2); 9 bases line up with TRBD1. The V gene's germline CDR1 is LGHDT and CDR2 YNNKEL (reference sequence). V trimming: 3 bases; J trimming: 4 bases; junction bases outside the gene matches: 3. The CDR3 runs 15 residues. CDR3 protein: CASSQTGGSTGELFF. In DNA form, the CDR3 reads TGTGCCAGCAGCCAGACAGGGGGTAGCACCGGGGAGCTGTTTTTT.

This clone was found a few times. This chain links TRBV2 with TRBJ2-2, with D unclear. The ends were cut back, 0 bases at V and 3 bases at J, with 5 bases in the middle. From germline, CDR1 is SNHLY and CDR2 FYNNEI. The CDR3 is 14 residues long. CDR3 protein: CASSEALYTGELFF. CDR3 coding DNA: TGTGCCAGCAGTGAAGCCCTTTACACCGGGGAGCTGTTTTTT.

This chain links TRBV7-9 with TRBJ2-7, with TRBD2 matching over 11 bases. In germline, CDR1 is SEHNR, CDR2 FQNEAQ (reference sequence). The trim removed 5 bases at V and 4 bases at J, leaving 7 bases unmatched. The CDR3 contains 15 residues. The CDR3 spells CASSNLAGGRYEQYF. The CDR3 bases are TGTGCCAGCAGCAACCTAGCGGGGGGCCGGTACGAGCAGTACTTC.

V and J are TRBV7-2 and TRBJ1-1, with D possibly matching TRBD1 (6 bases). Germline CDR1 reads SGHTA; CDR2 reads FQGNSA. V was trimmed by 4 bases and J by 4 bases, leaving 13 bases between them. The CDR3 has 14 amino acids. The CDR3 DNA is TGTGCCAGCAGCTCAACAGGGAGAAGCACTGAAGCTTTCTTT. Translated, it gives CASSSTGRSTEAFF.

This clone was seen only once. The chain combines TRBV27 with TRBJ2-2; TRBD1 aligns across 11 bases. Germline CDR1 reads MNHEY; CDR2 reads SMNVEV (reference sequence). The V gene end was trimmed by 7 bases and the J gene end by 4 bases; junction bases not matched to a gene: 5. The CDR3 consists of 15 residues. CDR3 DNA sequence: TGTGCCAGCACTCGGGACAGGGGGGTCACCGGGGAGCTGTTTTTT. As protein: CASTRDRGVTGELFF.

CDR3: CAFARAVLPYEQYF. The CDR3 nucleotides read TGTGCCTTTGCTAGGGCAGTACTACCTTACGAGCAGTACTTC. The chain combines TRBV30 with TRBJ2-7; unclear D gene. Germline V gene sequence: CDR1 GTSNPN, CDR2 SVGIG (reference sequence). Deletions cut 7 bases from V and 4 bases from J, with 20 bases between. This CDR3 region has 14 residues. Full variable domain (rest looked up from reference TRBV30 and TRBJ2-7): SQTIHQWPATLVQPVGSPLSLECTVEGTSNPNLYWYRQAAGRGLQLLFYSVGIGQISSEVPQNLSASRPQDRQFILSSKKLLLSDSGFYLCAFARAVLPYEQYFGPGTRLTVT.

The V and J genes are TRBV5-4 and TRBJ1-4; TRBD1 might be the D (5 bases). The CDR3 extends over 14 amino acids. Germline CDR1 is SGHNT and CDR2 is YYREEE (reference sequence). V shed 3 bases and J shed 10 bases, with 16 bases lying between them. CDR3 DNA sequence: TGTGCCAGCAGCTCGCCCGACAGTGCGGGAAAACTGTTTTTT. It codes for CASSSPDSAGKLFF.

The CDR3 nucleotides are TGCGCCAGCAGTGAAGAGGGGGCGAGGCATTATGGCTACACCTTC. Encoded protein: CASSEEGARHYGYTF. The rearrangement links TRBV10-1 to TRBJ1-2, with 7 bases lining up with TRBD1. Looked up from germline, CDR1 is WNHNN and CDR2 is SYGVQD (reference sequence). Trimming at V came to 3 bases and at J to 5 bases, leaving 9 bases not matched to a gene. This CDR3 comprises 15 residues.

This sequence joins TRBV10-1 and TRBJ2-1; 8 positions match TRBD1. The V and J ends lost 7 bases and 10 bases, in that order; junction bases with no gene match: 9. Per the germline V gene, CDR1 is WNHNN and CDR2 is SYGVQD (reference sequence). The CDR3 consists of 13 residues. The CDR3 DNA reads as TGCGCCAGCACTATGACAGGGGACGGCGAGCAGTTCTTC. Residues: CASTMTGDGEQFF.

This clone occurred once. The same CDR3 can be traced to other DNA sequences in this sample. The rearrangement uses TRBV18 and TRBJ2-2; D possibly corresponds to TRBD1 (6 bases). The CDR3 spans 13 residues. The ends were cut back, 3 bases at V and 8 bases at J, with 10 bases in the middle. CDR1 KGHSH and CDR2 LQKENI come from the germline V gene. In nucleotides, the CDR3 is TGTGCCAGCTCACCTCCCGGGACAGGGGAGCTGTTTTTT. It encodes CASSPPGTGELFF.

This clone was seen a single time. The chain links TRBV10-3 to TRBJ2-6; D could derive from TRBD1 or TRBD2 (5 bases each). Trimming shortened V by 8 bases and J by 4 bases, and 12 bases separated the two germline ends. The CDR3 covers 14 residues. Germline assignment: CDR1 ENHRY and CDR2 SYGVKD. The CDR3 region is CAIGQGAGANVLTF. DNA for the CDR3: TGTGCCATCGGTCAGGGAGCAGGGGCCAACGTCCTGACTTTC.

The chain employs TRBV10-2 and TRBJ1-5; D is possibly TRBD1 (5 bases). Germline CDR1 WSHSY, CDR2 SAAADI. The V and J ends lost 2 bases and 1 base respectively, with 9 bases between them. This CDR3 spans 15 amino acids. The CDR3 nucleotides read TGCGCCAGCAGTGAGCGATGGGGCAGCAATCAGCCCCAGCATTTT. Translating it yields CASSERWGSNQPQHF.

The rearrangement links TRBV9 to TRBJ2-1; TRBD2 is a possible D gene (5 bases). Trimming took 4 bases from V and 2 from J, leaving 22 bases between them. Per the germline V gene, CDR1 is SGDLS and CDR2 is YYNGEE. The CDR3 consists of 18 residues. The CDR3 coding sequence is TGTGCCAGCAGCCTCAAGGGAAAGGGCGGGTGGCCCTACAATGAGCAGTTCTTC. This gives the protein CASSLKGKGGWPYNEQFF.

The chain uses TRBV6-2 or TRBV6-3 and TRBJ2-1; TRBD1 matches at 10 bases. Trimming removed 6 bases from V and 0 bases from J; junction bases left unmatched: 5. The germline CDR1 and CDR2 sequences are MNHEY and SVGEGT. The CDR3 loop spans 16 amino acids. CDR3 nucleotides: TGTGCCAGCAGCCGGACAGGGGGAATCTCCTACAATGAGCAGTTCTTC. Residues: CASSRTGGISYNEQFF.

J is TRBJ1-2 and V is TRBV7-9; 12 bases are a match to TRBD1. Germline lookup yields CDR1 SEHNR and CDR2 FQNEAQ (reference sequence). With V trimmed by 0 bases and J by 8 bases, 7 bases remained unmatched. The CDR3 is 16 residues long. For the CDR3, the DNA is TGTGCCAGCAGCTTAGCCGCGGGACAGGGGGCGCGAGGCTACACCTTC. It specifies CASSLAAGQGARGYTF.

The chain couples TRBV11-3 to TRBJ2-5; 10 bases line up with TRBD1. CDR3 length equals 15 residues. V shed 5 bases, J shed 2 bases, and the junction held 5 bases outside the gene matches. Germline V gene data show CDR1 as SGHNT and CDR2 as YENEEA. In DNA form, the CDR3 reads TGTGCCAGCAGCCCGACAGGGGGCCCACAAGAGACCCAGTACTTC. Protein product: CASSPTGGPQETQYF.